This is a list of T cell receptor beta chains from one sample in a study of shared clonotypes between healthy human individuals. Only in-frame clones appear in the TCRdb table, and some are missing; sequencing was by immunoSEQ multiplex PCR. The table shows roughly 1,100,000 clones, with approximately 68% occurring only once. The sequencing sample was made of memory CD4+ T cells sorted from blood. These TCRs come from a man aged 18-30 years in good health. Both conserved end residues are part of each CDR3. Fields, in order: CDR3 DNA, CDR3 protein, J gene, D gene, V gene, clone size. The D gene is left open where the match is weak. The size of a clone is reported for some rows only, either as once, few or many, or as a class for expanded clones.

CDR3nt: TGCAGCACCAGATTGTCGGGTAGCATATCGTGGACTGAAGCTTTCTTT
CDR3aa: CSTRLSGSISWTEAFF
j_gene: TRBJ1-1
d_gene: -
v_gene: TRBV29-1
abundance: -

CDR3nt: TGTGCTAGTGGACCCGACAGGGCGGCTGAAGCTTTCTTT
CDR3aa: CASGPDRAAEAFF
j_gene: TRBJ1-1
d_gene: TRBD1
v_gene: TRBV12-5
abundance: -

CDR3nt: TGTGCCAGTACCCTACAGGGGAGGCAGAATTCACCCCTCCACTTT
CDR3aa: CASTLQGRQNSPLHF
j_gene: TRBJ1-6
d_gene: TRBD1
v_gene: TRBV19
abundance: -

CDR3nt: TGCGCCAGCAGCTTGCGGGGGTCATCTGGAAACACCATATATTTT
CDR3aa: CASSLRGSSGNTIYF
j_gene: TRBJ1-3
d_gene: -
v_gene: TRBV5-1
abundance: -

CDR3nt: TGTGCCAGCAGAGATACAGGGGGTTCCTACGAGCAGTACTTC
CDR3aa: CASRDTGGSYEQYF
j_gene: TRBJ2-7
d_gene: TRBD1
v_gene: TRBV27
abundance: -

CDR3nt: TGCAGCGTTGGGGCAGGGACAGATACGCAGTATTTT
CDR3aa: CSVGAGTDTQYF
j_gene: TRBJ2-3
d_gene: -
v_gene: TRBV29-1
abundance: once

CDR3nt: TGTGCCAGCAGTATGACATCGGGAGGGAAGCCCCAGCATTTT
CDR3aa: CASSMTSGGKPQHF
j_gene: TRBJ1-5
d_gene: -
v_gene: TRBV27
abundance: -

CDR3nt: TGTGCCAGCTCACCATTGGGACAGGGGTTCACCGGGGAGCTGTTTTTT
CDR3aa: CASSPLGQGFTGELFF
j_gene: TRBJ2-2
d_gene: TRBD1
v_gene: TRBV18
abundance: -

CDR3nt: TGTGCCAGCAGCCGAGGGCGCCCCCGGGAGACCCAGTACTTC
CDR3aa: CASSRGRPRETQYF
j_gene: TRBJ2-5
d_gene: -
v_gene: TRBV6-5
abundance: -

CDR3nt: TGTGCCAGCAGACTCAGCGGTACCTACGGGGAGCAGTACTTC
CDR3aa: CASRLSGTYGEQYF
j_gene: TRBJ2-7
d_gene: -
v_gene: TRBV28
abundance: -

CDR3nt: TGTGCCAGCAGCTCCCGGACGGGTCCCTACGAGCAGTACTTC
CDR3aa: CASSSRTGPYEQYF
j_gene: TRBJ2-7
d_gene: -
v_gene: TRBV11-2
abundance: -

CDR3nt: TGTGCCAGCAGCCAGGGACTAGCGGGAGGAGAGACCCAGTACTTC
CDR3aa: CASSQGLAGGETQYF
j_gene: TRBJ2-5
d_gene: TRBD2
v_gene: TRBV7-8
abundance: few

CDR3nt: TGTGCCAGCAGCTTGAAGACTAGCGGGGTTCAAGAGACCCAGTACTTC
CDR3aa: CASSLKTSGVQETQYF
j_gene: TRBJ2-5
d_gene: TRBD2
v_gene: TRBV5-4
abundance: -

CDR3nt: TGCGCCAGCAGCTTGGCTGCAGGGATCTACGAGCAGTACTTC
CDR3aa: CASSLAAGIYEQYF
j_gene: TRBJ2-7
d_gene: -
v_gene: TRBV5-1
abundance: -

CDR3nt: TGTGCCAGCAGCCGGGACAGAGAAGCTTTCTTT
CDR3aa: CASSRDREAFF
j_gene: TRBJ1-1
d_gene: TRBD1
v_gene: TRBV7-2
abundance: -

CDR3nt: TGTGCCAGTAGTTCATCCGGGACAGGGGTTCAGCCCCAGCATTTT
CDR3aa: CASSSSGTGVQPQHF
j_gene: TRBJ1-5
d_gene: TRBD1
v_gene: TRBV19
abundance: once

CDR3nt: TGTGCCACGGGACCCGGAATCTTAGCCGGGGAGCTGTTTTTT
CDR3aa: CATGPGILAGELFF
j_gene: TRBJ2-2
d_gene: -
v_gene: TRBV10-3
abundance: -

CDR3nt: TGTGCCAGCAGCTTAGATTCACTAGCGGAGGATCAAGAGACCCAGTACTTC
CDR3aa: CASSLDSLAEDQETQYF
j_gene: TRBJ2-5
d_gene: TRBD2
v_gene: TRBV11-3
abundance: -

CDR3nt: TGTGCCAGCATTCGACTAGCGGGAGGGCGGGAGCAGTACTTC
CDR3aa: CASIRLAGGREQYF
j_gene: TRBJ2-7
d_gene: TRBD2
v_gene: TRBV28
abundance: -

CDR3nt: TGTGCCAGCAGCTTCTGGGTCGGCACAGATACGCAGTATTTT
CDR3aa: CASSFWVGTDTQYF
j_gene: TRBJ2-3
d_gene: -
v_gene: TRBV5-6
abundance: -

CDR3nt: TGTGCCAGCAGCTTGGAGGCAGGGGGGACTGAAGCTTTCTTT
CDR3aa: CASSLEAGGTEAFF
j_gene: TRBJ1-1
d_gene: TRBD1
v_gene: TRBV11-2
abundance: -

CDR3nt: TGTGCCAGCAGCTTTGGGGCGGGGCTGGATCAGCCCCAGCATTTT
CDR3aa: CASSFGAGLDQPQHF
j_gene: TRBJ1-5
d_gene: -
v_gene: TRBV5-6
abundance: -

CDR3nt: TGTGCCAGCAGCTTAGCTATAGGACAGGCATACAATGAGCAGTTCTTC
CDR3aa: CASSLAIGQAYNEQFF
j_gene: TRBJ2-1
d_gene: TRBD1
v_gene: TRBV7-2
abundance: -

CDR3nt: TGCGCCAGCAGCGGCGCAGGGGGCGCAGCCAAAAACATTCAGTACTTC
CDR3aa: CASSGAGGAAKNIQYF
j_gene: TRBJ2-4
d_gene: TRBD1
v_gene: TRBV10-2
abundance: -

CDR3nt: TGCGCCAGCAGCATAACTAGCGGACAAGAGACCCAGTACTTC
CDR3aa: CASSITSGQETQYF
j_gene: TRBJ2-5
d_gene: TRBD2
v_gene: TRBV5-1
abundance: -

CDR3nt: TGTGCCAGCAGCTCGACAGGGGCCTTCACAACTAATGAAAAACTGTTTTTT
CDR3aa: CASSSTGAFTTNEKLFF
j_gene: TRBJ1-4
d_gene: TRBD1
v_gene: TRBV7-9
abundance: -

CDR3nt: TGTGCCAGCAGTTTCGGGACAGGGGGCAGTCAGCCCCAGCATTTT
CDR3aa: CASSFGTGGSQPQHF
j_gene: TRBJ1-5
d_gene: TRBD1
v_gene: TRBV28
abundance: -

CDR3nt: TGTGCCACCAGCAGTTCTCCTCGGGAATTTCAGCATTTT
CDR3aa: CATSSSPREFQHF
j_gene: TRBJ1-5
d_gene: -
v_gene: TRBV15
abundance: -

CDR3nt: TGCGCCAGCAGCCAAGGGGGGGGTTTCCCCCTCCACTTT
CDR3aa: CASSQGGGFPLHF
j_gene: TRBJ1-6
d_gene: -
v_gene: TRBV4-3
abundance: once

CDR3nt: TGTGCCAGTAGTCCGCTAGCTGGCTCCTACGAGCAGTACTTC
CDR3aa: CASSPLAGSYEQYF
j_gene: TRBJ2-7
d_gene: -
v_gene: TRBV19
abundance: -

CDR3nt: TGCGCCAGCAGCTTAGAATCGGAGACCCAGTACTTC
CDR3aa: CASSLESETQYF
j_gene: TRBJ2-5
d_gene: -
v_gene: TRBV5-1
abundance: -

CDR3nt: TGTGCCAGCAGTTTGTATACAGGGTCGGGGCAAGAGACCCAGTACTTC
CDR3aa: CASSLYTGSGQETQYF
j_gene: TRBJ2-5
d_gene: -
v_gene: TRBV28
abundance: -

CDR3nt: TGTGCCAGTAGTATCGGGGTTGGGGACACTGAAGCTTTCTTT
CDR3aa: CASSIGVGDTEAFF
j_gene: TRBJ1-1
d_gene: -
v_gene: TRBV19
abundance: -

CDR3nt: TGTGCCAGCAGCTTAATAGGGCTAGCGGGAGAGGGTGAGCAGTTCTTC
CDR3aa: CASSLIGLAGEGEQFF
j_gene: TRBJ2-1
d_gene: TRBD2
v_gene: TRBV7-2
abundance: -

CDR3nt: TGTGCCAGCAGAGGACTAGCGGGTACCTACAATGAGCAGTTCTTC
CDR3aa: CASRGLAGTYNEQFF
j_gene: TRBJ2-1
d_gene: TRBD2
v_gene: TRBV7-2
abundance: -

CDR3nt: TGCGCCAGCAGAGGACAGGGCCCCACTGAAGCTTTCTTT
CDR3aa: CASRGQGPTEAFF
j_gene: TRBJ1-1
d_gene: TRBD1
v_gene: TRBV10-2
abundance: -

CDR3nt: TGTGCCAGCAGGGGGGCTTCAAATGAGCAGTTCTTC
CDR3aa: CASRGASNEQFF
j_gene: TRBJ2-1
d_gene: -
v_gene: TRBV6-5
abundance: -

CDR3nt: TGCGCCAGCAGCTTGGGCCAGGGGCTTTACGAGCAGTACTTC
CDR3aa: CASSLGQGLYEQYF
j_gene: TRBJ2-7
d_gene: -
v_gene: TRBV5-1
abundance: -

CDR3nt: TGTGCCAGCAGCTTAGATCGTGGGAGCGGGAGGCCCGACAATGAGCAGTTCTTC
CDR3aa: CASSLDRGSGRPDNEQFF
j_gene: TRBJ2-1
d_gene: TRBD2
v_gene: TRBV11-2
abundance: -

CDR3nt: TGCGCCAGCAGCTTGACTAGCGGGGGGATCCAAACCGGGGAGCTGTTTTTT
CDR3aa: CASSLTSGGIQTGELFF
j_gene: TRBJ2-2
d_gene: TRBD2
v_gene: TRBV5-1
abundance: once

CDR3nt: TGTGCCAGCAGCCAAACCATGACGGCGAGCTCTGGAAACACCATATATTTT
CDR3aa: CASSQTMTASSGNTIYF
j_gene: TRBJ1-3
d_gene: -
v_gene: TRBV4-2
abundance: -

CDR3nt: TGCGCCAGCAGCTTTAGGGGACAGAACACTGAAGCTTTCTTT
CDR3aa: CASSFRGQNTEAFF
j_gene: TRBJ1-1
d_gene: -
v_gene: TRBV5-1
abundance: -